A selection of T cell receptor beta chains follows, all from one sample in a study of read filtering for tumor transcriptome and immune sequencing. TCRdb fed the reads into MiXCR, producing one record per CDR3 protein. The data contain under 150,000 distinct CDR3 sequences, roughly 13% of them seen just once; the ten biggest clones take up approximately 8%. The sequenced sample consisted of a population of CD138-negative cells sorted from bone marrow. These receptor sequences come from a donor at least 40 years old with multiple myeloma. Both conserved end residues are part of each CDR3. Each record gives: J gene, clone size, V gene, D gene, CDR3 protein, CDR3 DNA. A D gene is named only where the DNA matches it firmly. Part of the rows lack a size; the others show once, few, many or a class for expanded clones.

>TRBJ2-7|many|TRBV4-3|.
CASSQDRPSYEQYF
TGCGCCAGCAGCCAAGATCGGCCCTCCTACGAGCAGTACTTC
>TRBJ2-1|many|TRBV7-3|TRBD2
CASSLNPRGGTYNEQFF
TGTGCCAGCAGCTTAAATCCCCGGGGGGGGACCTACAATGAGCAGTTCTTC
>TRBJ1-1|many|TRBV14|.
CASSQARGMNTEAFF
TGTGCCAGCAGCCAAGCCAGGGGTATGAACACTGAAGCTTTCTTT
>TRBJ2-7|many|TRBV20-1|.
CSAAGRNVNEQYF
TGCAGTGCTGCAGGGAGGAACGTCAACGAGCAGTACTTC
>TRBJ2-5|many|TRBV20-1|TRBD1
CSARDLDRGGETQYF
TGCAGTGCTAGAGATCTCGACAGGGGGGGAGAGACCCAGTACTTC
>TRBJ2-7|.|TRBV6-5|.
CASTFSYEQYF
TGTGCCAGCACTTTTAGCTACGAGCAGTACTTC
>TRBJ1-5|few|TRBV19|.
CASSIPLGQPQHF
TGTGCCAGTAGTATCCCGCTTGGTCAGCCCCAGCATTTT
>TRBJ2-1|many|TRBV5-1|TRBD2
CASSLVVLAGADSYNEQFF
TGCGCCAGCAGCTTGGTGGTACTAGCGGGAGCCGACTCCTACAATGAGCAGTTCTTC
>TRBJ2-6|.|TRBV6-5|.
CASSYGVYSGANVLTF
TGTGCCAGCAGTTACGGGGTGTACTCTGGGGCCAACGTCCTGACTTTC
>TRBJ2-3|many|TRBV3-1|TRBD1
CASSPRGQGTDTQYF
TGTGCCAGCAGCCCCCGGGGACAGGGGACAGATACGCAGTATTTT
>TRBJ2-7|.|TRBV3-1|TRBD2
CASSQFREGRYEQYF
TGTGCCAGCAGCCAATTCCGGGAGGGCCGCTACGAGCAGTACTTC
>TRBJ2-1|many|TRBV6-2/TRBV6-3|.
CASSHPAQAINNEQFF
TGTGCCAGCAGTCACCCGGCGCAGGCGATAAACAATGAGCAGTTCTTC
>TRBJ2-7|many|TRBV12-3/TRBV12-4|.
CASSWERYEQYF
TGTGCCAGCAGTTGGGAGCGCTACGAGCAGTACTTC
>TRBJ2-1|few|TRBV5-4|TRBD2
CASSLPAGVGNEQFF
TGTGCCAGCAGCTTGCCCGCGGGAGTCGGTAATGAGCAGTTCTTC
>TRBJ2-1|many|TRBV6-1|TRBD1
CASSAGQGTEQFF
TGTGCCAGCAGCGCGGGACAGGGCACTGAGCAGTTCTTC
>TRBJ1-5|many|TRBV4-1|.
CASSQERSNQPQHF
TGCGCCAGCAGCCAAGAAAGGAGCAATCAGCCCCAGCATTTT
>TRBJ1-2|many|TRBV5-8|TRBD1
CASSLGDRGGYGYTF
TGTGCCAGCAGCTTGGGAGACAGGGGGGGCTATGGCTACACCTTC
>TRBJ1-1|many|TRBV2|.
CASRVQGSRSEAFF
TGTGCCAGCAGGGTCCAGGGGTCGAGGTCTGAAGCTTTCTTT
>TRBJ2-5|many|TRBV20-1|.
CSAREMGWTDLAKIHQETQYF
TGCAGTGCTAGAGAGATGGGGTGGACCGATTTAGCGAAGATACACCAAGAGACCCAGTACTTC
>TRBJ2-2|many|TRBV30|.
CAWITVTGELFF
TGTGCCTGGATCACGGTTACCGGGGAGCTGTTTTTT